These 26 T cell receptor beta chains were all obtained from the same sample, sequenced in a study of T cell repertoires in cytomegalovirus infection. Each CDR3 protein is one row after TCRdb ran MiXCR on the reads. The sample contains under 800,000 distinct CDR3 sequences, 20% to 25% of which appear only once. The sample taken for sequencing was CD8+ T cells from PBMCs. The receptors originated from a human donor in good health (CMV status not recorded). Some clones in this sample may be carry-over from other donors' samples.

This clonotype was recorded many times. V and J are TRBV6-5 and TRBJ1-1, with D possibly matching TRBD1 (5 bases). Per germline, CDR1 MNHEY and CDR2 SVGAGI. This CDR3 is 15 amino acids long. Between the trimmed V and J ends, which lost 1 base and 3 bases, there was a span of 12 bases. CDR3 nucleotide sequence: TGTGCCAGCAGTTACTTCCTGGGGCCGGACACTGAAGCTTTCTTT. This encodes CASSYFLGPDTEAFF.

This rearrangement joins TRBV19 to TRBJ1-5; D is ambiguous. The CDR3 consists of 15 residues. Trimming took 5 bases from V and 5 from J, leaving 16 bases between them. Germline loops: CDR1 LNHDA, CDR2 SQIVND (reference sequence). The CDR3 protein is CASSGEEGRYQPQHF. Written as DNA, the CDR3 is TGTGCCAGTAGTGGGGAGGAGGGCCGCTATCAGCCCCAGCATTTT.

In the case of this clonotype: A much larger clone is a single base away; this may be a read error. The chain is built from TRBV7-6 and TRBJ2-2; D gene ambiguous. Trimming pared 2 bases from V and 0 bases from J, leaving 10 bases between. Germline values: CDR1 SGHVS, CDR2 FNYEAQ. The CDR3 spans 16 residues. CDR3 sequence (DNA): TGTGCCAGCAGCTTATCGAGGCAATCGAACACCGGGGAGCTGTTTTTT. Translation: CASSLSRQSNTGELFF.

This clonotype occurred many times. CDR3 nucleotide sequence: TGTGCCAGCAGCTTCCTCGACTCCCCCTACGAGCAGTACGTC. The encoded protein is CASSFLDSPYEQYV. V usage is TRBV7-8 and J usage is TRBJ2-7; no clear D. Germline V lookup: CDR1 SGHVS, CDR2 FQNEAQ. V lost 3 bases to trimming and J lost 2 bases, with 11 bases between them. The CDR3 extends over 14 amino acids.

Ten or more counts support this clonotype. This sequence joins TRBV28 and TRBJ2-1; a weak D match, TRBD2 (5 bases). This CDR3 region has 16 residues. Germline V CDR1 and CDR2: MDHEN, SYDVKM. With 1 base removed from V and 4 bases from J, the gap between germline ends came to 14 bases. The CDR3 spells CASSLFGGGNYNEQFF. The DNA of the CDR3 is TGTGCCAGCAGTTTATTTGGAGGCGGAAATTACAATGAGCAGTTCTTC.

Only a few counts were recorded for this clonotype. The V and J genes are TRBV6-2 or TRBV6-3 and TRBJ2-7; 9 bases agree with TRBD1. Trimming at V came to 0 bases and at J to 4 bases, leaving 7 bases not matched to a gene. CDR1 is MNHEY and CDR2 is SVGEGT in the germline V gene. The CDR3 is 16 amino acids. The CDR3 spells CASSYSVGTGWYEQYV. Here the CDR3 DNA reads TGTGCCAGCAGTTACTCTGTCGGGACAGGGTGGTACGAGCAGTACGTC.

The sample holds many counts of this clonotype. J is TRBJ1-4 and V is TRBV7-8, with D uncertain. The germline V gene has CDR1 SGHVS and CDR2 FQNEAQ. CDR3 length: 15 residues. V shed 1 base and J shed 8 bases, with 14 bases lying between them. CDR3 sequence (DNA): TGTGCCAGCAGCTTAGACTCCAACATGGTAGAAAAACTGTTTTTT. It codes for CASSLDSNMVEKLFF.

The chain recombines TRBV7-4 with TRBJ1-2; D might be TRBD1 (6 bases). Per the germline V gene, CDR1 is SGHVT and CDR2 is SQSDAQ. There are 15 residues in the CDR3. Between the trimmed V and J ends, which lost 5 bases and 4 bases, there was a span of 17 bases. The CDR3 DNA reads TGTGCCAGCAGCCCAAAGACAGGTTCCGGCTATGGCTACACCTTC. This translates into CASSPKTGSGYGYTF.

This clonotype was detected only a few times. The chain recombines TRBV10-3 with TRBJ1-1, with a possible D match to TRBD1 (5 bases). This CDR3 has 11 residues. CDR1 is ENHRY and CDR2 is SYGVKD in the germline V gene. Trimming cost V 6 bases and J 11 bases, with 13 bases left between them. The CDR3 bases are TGTGCCATCAGGGACACCCCCGGCGCTTTCTTT. This codes for CAIRDTPGAFF.

Only a few counts were recorded for this clonotype. V gene TRBV29-1 combines with J gene TRBJ1-1; D not resolved. CDR1 and CDR2 from the germline V gene are SQVTM and ANQGSEA. The V end lost 6 bases, the J end lost 2 bases, and 7 bases lay between the germline ends. This CDR3 has 11 residues. The CDR3 protein is CSVLTNTEAFF. CDR3 DNA: TGCAGCGTCTTAACAAACACTGAAGCTTTCTTT. The whole variable domain, filled in from reference TRBV29-1 and TRBJ1-1, reads SAVISQKPSRDICQRGTSLTIQCQVDSQVTMMFWYRQQPGQSLTLIATANQGSEATYESGFVIDKFPISRPNLTFSTLTVSNMSPEDSSIYLCSVLTNTEAFFGQGTRLTVV.

As regards this clonotype: A much more abundant neighbour one base away suggests this may be a read error. This chain joins TRBV12-5 and TRBJ2-7; a weak D match, TRBD1 (6 bases). Germline CDR1 is LGHNT and CDR2 is FRNRAP. Trimming took off 7 bases at V and 0 bases at J, with 16 bases between the two ends. The CDR3 has 15 residues. This CDR3 is CASAPLSTGSYEQYV. The DNA for the CDR3 is TGTGCTAGTGCCCCCCTTTCGACAGGCTCCTACGAGCAGTACGTC.

This clonotype was counted a few times. V and J are TRBV14 and TRBJ2-5; 7 nucleotides match TRBD1. Germline loops: CDR1 SGHDN, CDR2 FVKESK. With V trimmed by 1 base and J by 1 base, 6 bases remained unmatched. This CDR3 is built from 16 residues. The CDR3 sequence is CASSQAGTALQETQYF. The CDR3 DNA sequence: TGTGCCAGCAGCCAAGCCGGGACAGCACTCCAAGAGACCCAGTACTTC.

This clonotype has just a few counts. The chain combines TRBV6-6 with TRBJ2-7; D remains unclear. Germline-derived CDR1 and CDR2 are MNHNY and SVGAGI (reference sequence). CDR3 length: 13 residues. The V end was cut by 6 bases, the J end by 3 bases, with 12 bases between. CDR3 in DNA: TGTGCCAGCAGCAAAGGACCGAACTACGAGCAGTACTTC. This gives the protein CASSKGPNYEQYF.

In regard to this clonotype: The junction differs from germline at one of its ends, possibly a read error. The chain has TRBV28 and TRBJ1-1; D gene ambiguous. Per germline, CDR1 MDHEN and CDR2 SYDVKM. The CDR3 is 12 amino acids. The CDR3 loop is CASSFGRTKALF. In DNA form, the CDR3 reads TGTGCCAGCAGTTTCGGTCGGACGAAAGCTTTATTT.

The gene calls are TRBV28 and TRBJ1-2; possibly TRBD1 for D (6 bases). The CDR3 has 15 residues. The V end was cut by 3 bases, the J end by 6 bases, with 17 bases between. Per the germline V gene, CDR1 is MDHEN and CDR2 is SYDVKM. The CDR3: CASSFLSTGLNGYTF. Here the CDR3 DNA reads TGTGCCAGCAGTTTCCTTTCCACAGGGTTGAATGGCTACACCTTC.

The chain uses TRBV19 and TRBJ1-1; D gene unclear. This CDR3 has 16 amino acids. Germline values: CDR1 LNHDA, CDR2 SQIVND (reference sequence). Trimming left V 2 bases short and J 1 base short, with 14 bases between. DNA of the CDR3: TGTGCCAGTAGTATAATACGGAACTCTTGGAACACTGAAGCTTTCTTT. It yields the protein CASSIIRNSWNTEAFF. The variable domain in full, completed from reference TRBV19 and TRBJ1-1, reads DGGITQSPKYLFRKEGQNVTLSCEQNLNHDAMYWYRQDPGQGLRLIYYSQIVNDFQKGDIAEGYSVSREKKESFPLTVTSAQKNPTAFYLCASSIIRNSWNTEAFFGQGTRLTVV.

This clonotype was detected ten times or more. The rearrangement joins TRBV7-2 to TRBJ1-2, with a possible D match to TRBD1 (6 bases). The ends were cut back, 0 bases at V and 2 bases at J, with 10 bases in the middle. This CDR3 contains 15 residues. Germline V gene sequence: CDR1 SGHTA, CDR2 FQGNSA. The CDR3 nucleotides are TGTGCCAGCAGCTTAGCGAACAGGGTGAACTATGGCTACACCTTC. Translated, it gives CASSLANRVNYGYTF.

The rearrangement links TRBV6-2 or TRBV6-3 to TRBJ2-5, with D possibly called TRBD1 or TRBD2 (5 bases each). Per germline, CDR1 MNHEY and CDR2 SVGEGT. Trimming cost V 7 bases and J 5 bases, with 23 bases left between them. The CDR3 spans 16 residues. The CDR3 spells CASKSKRQGRLETQYF. Written as DNA, the CDR3 is TGTGCCAGCAAGTCGAAGCGGCAGGGCCGATTGGAGACCCAGTACTTC.

A few counts support this clonotype. The chain couples TRBV6-6 to TRBJ2-6, with 9 bases lining up with TRBD1. Germline-derived CDR1 and CDR2 are MNHNY and SVGAGI (reference sequence). The CDR3 runs to 18 residues. Trimming at V came to 5 bases and at J to 0 bases, leaving 8 bases not matched to a gene. The CDR3 here is CASSNRDRVHSGANVLTF. DNA for the CDR3: TGTGCCAGCAGTAACCGGGACAGGGTTCACTCTGGGGCCAACGTCCTGACTTTC.

This clonotype has more than one count but fewer than ten. This chain links TRBV4-3 with TRBJ2-2, with 9 bases aligning to TRBD1. In germline, CDR1 is LGHNA, CDR2 YSLEER. After removal of 3 bases from V and 6 bases from J, the junction contained 5 bases not matched to a gene. The CDR3 covers 15 residues. CDR3 nucleotides: TGCGCCAGCAGCCAGGGGACAGGGTGGGCCGGGGAGCTGTTTTTT. Its translation is CASSQGTGWAGELFF.

This clonotype was detected only once. The chain links TRBV20-1 to TRBJ1-5; 8 bases line up with TRBD1. In germline, CDR1 is DFQATT, CDR2 SNEGSKA (reference sequence). V dropped 3 bases and J dropped 0; count of bases not matched to a gene: 10. The CDR3 covers 17 residues. CDR3: CSARDREASYSNQPQHF. The DNA for the CDR3 is TGCAGTGCTAGGGACAGGGAAGCCTCTTATAGCAATCAGCCCCAGCATTTT.

This clonotype was observed a few times. V is TRBV6-2 or TRBV6-3 and J is TRBJ2-5, with 9 bases matching TRBD1. V lost 10 bases and J lost 5; bases outside the gene matches: 17. The CDR3 runs 16 residues. Germline values: CDR1 MNHEY, CDR2 SVGEGT. In DNA, the CDR3 is TGTGCCACCGGGACAGGGAAATACGCCGGCGTCGAGACCCAGTACTTC. Its protein is CATGTGKYAGVETQYF.

This clonotype was recorded at least ten times. This chain connects TRBV7-2 to TRBJ1-1; D remains unclear. CDR1 SGHTA and CDR2 FQGNSA come from the germline V gene. Trimming shortened V by 1 base and J by 8 bases, and 14 bases separated the two germline ends. This CDR3 spans 14 amino acids. The DNA for the CDR3 is TGTGCCAGCAGCTTAGTCGATAGTTGGGAGGAAGCTTTCTTT. Translating it yields CASSLVDSWEEAFF.

V and J are TRBV14 and TRBJ2-5; D is ambiguous. The germline V and J ends were trimmed by 2 bases and 0 bases, with 7 bases remaining between them. Germline loops: CDR1 SGHDN, CDR2 FVKESK. This CDR3 contains 14 residues. CDR3 protein: CASSQQAYQETQYF. CDR3 in DNA: TGTGCCAGCAGCCAACAGGCGTACCAAGAGACCCAGTACTTC.

This clonotype was counted ten times or more. This rearrangement joins TRBV28 to TRBJ2-1; 9 nucleotides match TRBD2. Per germline, CDR1 MDHEN and CDR2 SYDVKM. CDR3 length: 16 amino acids. The V segment lost 4 bases and the J segment 8 bases; nucleotides outside the gene matches: 12. In DNA, the CDR3 is TGTGCCAGCAGTTCCGACCAGGGACTAGCATTTCATGAGCAGTTCTTC. As protein: CASSSDQGLAFHEQFF.

Ten or more counts support this clonotype. The chain is built from TRBV7-2 and TRBJ1-4, with D perhaps TRBD1 (6 bases). This CDR3 has 15 amino acids. Germline CDR1 and CDR2: SGHTA and FQGNSA. The V gene lost 5 bases and the J gene lost 4 bases, with 14 bases spanning the gap. CDR3 protein: CASSPWTVINEKLFF. The CDR3 DNA reads TGTGCCAGCAGCCCTTGGACAGTCATTAATGAAAAACTGTTTTTT.